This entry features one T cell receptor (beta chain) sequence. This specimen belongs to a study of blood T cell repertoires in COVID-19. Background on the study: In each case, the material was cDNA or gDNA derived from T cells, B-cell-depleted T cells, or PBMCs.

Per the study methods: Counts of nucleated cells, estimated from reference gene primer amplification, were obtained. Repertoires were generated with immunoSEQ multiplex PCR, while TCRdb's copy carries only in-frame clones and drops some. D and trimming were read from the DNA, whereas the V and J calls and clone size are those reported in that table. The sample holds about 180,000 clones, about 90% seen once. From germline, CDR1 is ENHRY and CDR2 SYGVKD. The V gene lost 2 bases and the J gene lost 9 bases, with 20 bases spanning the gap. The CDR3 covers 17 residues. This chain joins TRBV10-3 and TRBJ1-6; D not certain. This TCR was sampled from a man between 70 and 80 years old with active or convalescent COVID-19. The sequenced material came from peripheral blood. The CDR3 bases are TGTGCCATCAGTGAGGCCCCGGGTTCTCTAGGCAGTTCACCCCTCCACTTT. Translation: CAISEAPGSLGSSPLHF.